This T cell receptor (beta chain) derives from a study of blood T cells in healthy people across ages. The authors ran a second PCR of 7 to 11 cycles using a sample-barcoded 5' primer and a J-beta primer mix. TCRdb ran MiXCR on the 5' RACE reads and lists one entry per CDR3 protein. The sample lists about 940,000 distinct CDR3 sequences, roughly 48% occurring once. Study-wide results and limits: When set beside aged donors, long-lived donors presented more naive CD4+ cells and higher diversity.

The amount of total RNA extracted per sample was at least 6 micrograms. In the case of this clonotype: Its antigen is currently unknown.

The V end lost 1 base, the J end lost 2 bases, and 8 bases lay between the germline ends. Germline V CDR1 and CDR2: SQVTM, ANQGSEA. The CDR3 contains 13 residues. The chain recombines TRBV29-1 with TRBJ2-5; the D gene is possibly TRBD2 (6 bases). The receptor was derived from a man aged 25-45 years in good health. Input material: blood. The CDR3 sequence: CSVEGGVQETQYF. In DNA, the CDR3 is TGCAGCGTTGAAGGGGGGGTGCAAGAGACCCAGTACTTC.